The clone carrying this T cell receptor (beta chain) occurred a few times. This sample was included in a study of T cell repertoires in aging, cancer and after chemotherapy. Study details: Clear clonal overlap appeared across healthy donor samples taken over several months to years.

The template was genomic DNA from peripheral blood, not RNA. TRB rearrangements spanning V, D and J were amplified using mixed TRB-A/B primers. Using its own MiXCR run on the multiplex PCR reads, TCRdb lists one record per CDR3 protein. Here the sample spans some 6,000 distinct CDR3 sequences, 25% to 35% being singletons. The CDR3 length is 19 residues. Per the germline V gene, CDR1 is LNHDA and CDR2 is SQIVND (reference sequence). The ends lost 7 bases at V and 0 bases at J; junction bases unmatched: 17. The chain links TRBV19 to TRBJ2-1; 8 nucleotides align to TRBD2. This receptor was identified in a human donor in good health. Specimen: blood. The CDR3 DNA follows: TGTGCCAGTACCGGGCATCGAGCGGGAGCGTATAGCTCCTACAATGAGCAGTTCTTC. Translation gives CASTGHRAGAYSSYNEQFF.